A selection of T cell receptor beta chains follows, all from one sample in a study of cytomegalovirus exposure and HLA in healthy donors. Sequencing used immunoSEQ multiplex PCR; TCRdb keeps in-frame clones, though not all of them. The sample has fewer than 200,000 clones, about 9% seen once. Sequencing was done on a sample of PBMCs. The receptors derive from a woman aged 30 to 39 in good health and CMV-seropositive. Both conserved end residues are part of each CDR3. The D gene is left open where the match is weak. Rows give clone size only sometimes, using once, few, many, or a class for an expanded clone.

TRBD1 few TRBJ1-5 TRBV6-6 CASRAGTGSNQPQHF TGTGCCAGCAGAGCCGGGACAGGGAGCAATCAGCCCCAGCATTTT
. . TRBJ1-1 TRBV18 CASSQGRENTEAFF TGTGCCAGCTCACAGGGGCGAGAAAACACTGAAGCTTTCTTT
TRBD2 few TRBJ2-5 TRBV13 CASSRGLAGAWETQYF TGTGCCAGCAGCCGAGGACTAGCGGGAGCTTGGGAGACCCAGTACTTC
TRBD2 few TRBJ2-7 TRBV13 CASSWSGGLYEQYF TGTGCCAGCAGCTGGTCGGGAGGGCTCTACGAGCAGTACTTC
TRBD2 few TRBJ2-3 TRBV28 CASGAGGGDTQYF TGTGCCAGCGGGGCGGGAGGAGGTGATACGCAGTATTTT
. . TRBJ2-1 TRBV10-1 CASSESSRPTQFF TGCGCCAGCAGTGAGTCGAGCCGTCCAACTCAGTTCTTC
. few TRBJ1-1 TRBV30 CAWSVRGGTEAFF TGTGCCTGGAGTGTACGGGGTGGCACTGAAGCTTTCTTT
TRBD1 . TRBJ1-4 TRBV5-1 CASSLGTGLNEKLFF TGCGCCAGCAGCTTGGGGACAGGGTTAAATGAAAAACTGTTTTTT
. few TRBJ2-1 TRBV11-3 CASSPGGSRNEQFF TGTGCCAGCAGCCCGGGGGGCTCTAGGAATGAGCAGTTCTTC
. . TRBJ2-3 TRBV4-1 CASTVASDGKDTQYF TGCGCCAGCACCGTCGCTAGCGATGGGAAGGATACGCAGTATTTT
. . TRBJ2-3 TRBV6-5 CASSSTEGVQYF TGTGCCAGCAGTTCAACCGAGGGAGTGCAGTATTTT
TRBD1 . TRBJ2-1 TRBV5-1 CASSSTGSSYNEQFF TGCGCCAGCAGCTCGACAGGGAGCTCCTACAATGAGCAGTTCTTC
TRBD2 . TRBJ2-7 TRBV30 CAWRRREGQIYEQYF TGTGCCTGGAGAAGGCGGGAGGGACAAATCTACGAGCAGTACTTC
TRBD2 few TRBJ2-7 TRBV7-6 CASSLSLAGFSYEQYF TGTGCCAGCAGCTTATCCCTAGCGGGGTTCTCCTACGAGCAGTACTTC
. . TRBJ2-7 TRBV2 CASSGRAAISYEQYF TGTGCCAGCAGTGGGCGAGCGGCAATCTCCTACGAGCAGTACTTC